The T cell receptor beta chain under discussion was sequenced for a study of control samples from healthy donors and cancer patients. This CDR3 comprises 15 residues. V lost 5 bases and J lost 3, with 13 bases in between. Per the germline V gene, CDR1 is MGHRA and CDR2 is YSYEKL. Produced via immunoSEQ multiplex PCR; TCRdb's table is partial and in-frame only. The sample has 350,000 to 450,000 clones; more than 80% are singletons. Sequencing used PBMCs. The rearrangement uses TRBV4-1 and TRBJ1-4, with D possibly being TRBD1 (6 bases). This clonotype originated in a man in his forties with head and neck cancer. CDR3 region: CASSFSGVSNEKLFF. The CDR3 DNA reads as TGCGCCAGCAGCTTTTCAGGGGTGTCTAATGAAAAACTGTTTTTT.